Listed below are T cell receptor beta chains from one sample, sequenced in a study of shared T cell receptors in the human thymus. The assay was immunoSEQ multiplex PCR, and TCRdb's table has in-frame clones only and misses some. Among hundreds of thousands of clones listed, approximately 85% were seen once. These sequences were also reported in another study, on human thymus T cells.

Material for sequencing was thymocytes. The receptors come from a girl under three years old with a congenital heart defect. The CDR3 runs from the conserved cysteine through the conserved F or W. A D gene is named only where the DNA matches it firmly. Part of the rows lack a size; the others show once, few, many or a class for expanded clones.

CDR3nt	CDR3aa	v_gene	j_gene	abundance	d_gene
TGCGCCAGCAGCCCGGGACTAGCGGACACCGGGGAGCTGTTTTTT	CASSPGLADTGELFF	TRBV5-1	TRBJ2-2	.	TRBD2
TGTGCCAGCAGCTACCCAAGCCCGGGACAGCTTAATGAAAAACTGTTTTTT	CASSYPSPGQLNEKLFF	TRBV7-6	TRBJ1-4	.	TRBD1
TGCGCCAGCAGCCATCTCCTAACGGGTAGCAATCAGCCCCAGCATTTT	CASSHLLTGSNQPQHF	TRBV4-1	TRBJ1-5	.	.
TGCGCCAGCAGCCAAGAAGTGCGGACTGAAGCTTTCTTT	CASSQEVRTEAFF	TRBV4-3	TRBJ1-1	.	.
TGCGCCAGCAAGGGGAGGGGCGCAAGCTCTGGGGCCAACGTCCTGACTTTC	CASKGRGASSGANVLTF	TRBV10-2	TRBJ2-6	.	TRBD2
TGCGCCAGCAGCCAAGAAAATAGTCGGGACTACTCTGGAAACACCATATATTTT	CASSQENSRDYSGNTIYF	TRBV4-3	TRBJ1-3	few	.
TGCGCCAGCAGCCAACACAATAAGGGACAGTTTGAAGAAAAACTGTTTTTT	CASSQHNKGQFEEKLFF	TRBV4-3	TRBJ1-4	.	TRBD1
TGCGCCAGCAGCCAAGTTGATCGGGCGTGCAGGGGAACGCCTGGGGCCAACGTCCTGACTTTC	CASSQVDRACRGTPGANVLTF	TRBV4-3	TRBJ2-6	.	.
TGTGCCAGCAGTGAATGGGCGGGTCCGACCCTGCGGCCCCAGCATTTT	CASSEWAGPTLRPQHF	TRBV2	TRBJ1-5	.	.
TGTGCCAGCAGGGCCAAAGGACAGGTTGTTAGGGGAGCTGGTCAGCCCCAGCATTTT	CASRAKGQVVRGAGQPQHF	TRBV28	TRBJ1-5	once	TRBD1
TGTGCCAGCAGCTTAGCAGGGGGCGAAGATGAAAAACTGTTTTTT	CASSLAGGEDEKLFF	TRBV7-9	TRBJ1-4	.	TRBD1
TGTGCCAGCACAAAACCGGGAGGGAGACAAGAGACCCAGTACTTC	CASTKPGGRQETQYF	TRBV6-6	TRBJ2-5	.	TRBD2
TGTGCCTGGAGTGCCGCCCGGCAGGGTGACACTGAAGCTTTCTTT	CAWSAARQGDTEAFF	TRBV30	TRBJ1-1	.	.
TGTGCCAGCAGCTTAGCGCTGGGGGCAGGCACAGATACGCAGTATTTT	CASSLALGAGTDTQYF	TRBV7-2	TRBJ2-3	.	.
TGTGCCAGCAGCCGTAGGGACAGGCTCAACACCGGGGAGCTGTTTTTT	CASSRRDRLNTGELFF	TRBV27	TRBJ2-2	.	TRBD1
TGTGCCAGCCAACAACTAACCTATGGCTACACCTTC	CASQQLTYGYTF	TRBV5-6	TRBJ1-2	.	.
TGTGCCAGCAGCTTAGCCGGGTTGAACACTGAAGCTTTCTTT	CASSLAGLNTEAFF	TRBV7-3	TRBJ1-1	.	.
TGCGCCAGCTCCCATTATACAGGCAATGAGCAGTTCTTC	CASSHYTGNEQFF	TRBV5-1	TRBJ2-1	once	.
TGTGCCAGCAGTGAAGGCTTTCCTTCCCCCATCGGGACAGGTCGTTATTTTCAGCCCCAGCATTTT	CASSEGFPSPIGTGRYFQPQHF	TRBV6-1	TRBJ1-5	.	TRBD1
TGTGCCAGCAGCCGAACCGGGACAGGGGCTCAAGGTTATAATTCACCCCTCCACTTT	CASSRTGTGAQGYNSPLHF	TRBV5-6	TRBJ1-6	once	TRBD1
TGCGCCAGCAGCTTGCGAGTGGTAGGGGTGGAGCAGTTCTTC	CASSLRVVGVEQFF	TRBV5-1	TRBJ2-1	.	.
TGTGCCAGCAGCTTAACAGGGGGCATTGGCTACACCTTC	CASSLTGGIGYTF	TRBV7-9	TRBJ1-2	.	TRBD1